A selection of T cell receptor beta chains follows, all from one sample in a study. A single record per CDR3 protein comes from TCRdb applying MiXCR to the RT-PCR reads. This sample has more than 600,000 distinct CDR3 sequences, with 12% to 15% found just once. The sequenced material came from memory CD4+ T cells from blood. These receptors all stem from a female donor in good health, serving as a healthy control. Both conserved end residues are part of each CDR3. The D gene is left open where the match is weak. Expanded clones get a size class; other rows say once, few or many, or leave the size out.

J | V | D | size | DNA | CDR3
TRBJ2-1 | TRBV5-4 | . | many | TGTGCCAGCAGCACCCAGACTGCCTATGAGCAGTTCTTC | CASSTQTAYEQFF
TRBJ1-2 | TRBV7-2 | . | . | TGTGCCAGCAGCTTTGTGGGGGGTGCGGGGAATGGCTACACCTTC | CASSFVGGAGNGYTF
TRBJ2-5 | TRBV12-3/TRBV12-4 | . | few | TGTGCCAGCGGTCTAGATTTGGAGACCCAGTACTTC | CASGLDLETQYF
TRBJ2-1 | TRBV24-1 | TRBD2 | few | TGTGCCACCAGTGATATTGGACTAGGATCCTACAATGAGCAGTTCTTC | CATSDIGLGSYNEQFF
TRBJ2-1 | TRBV20-1 | . | . | TGCAGTGCCCGGGGACACGACAATGAGCAGTTCTTC | CSARGHDNEQFF
TRBJ1-2 | TRBV29-1 | . | few | TGCAGCGTTGAGTCCTTCGGAACGGGCTACACCTTC | CSVESFGTGYTF
TRBJ2-5 | TRBV5-5 | . | . | TGTGCCAGCAGCGTAGTCTCTGGTGGGAGTTCACAAGAGACCCAGTACTTC | CASSVVSGGSSQETQYF
TRBJ1-6 | TRBV27 | . | few | TGTGCCAGCAGTTTACATGCCGCGAATTCACCCCTCCACTTT | CASSLHAANSPLHF
TRBJ2-1 | TRBV5-1 | TRBD2 | . | TGCGCCAGCACCTCGACGTCTAGCGGGGGCTACAATGAGCAGTTCTTC | CASTSTSSGGYNEQFF
TRBJ2-1 | TRBV4-2 | . | few | TGTGCCAGCAGCCAAGATCGGACGAGTCTAGAGCAGTTCTTC | CASSQDRTSLEQFF
TRBJ2-3 | TRBV28 | TRBD2 | . | TGTGCCGCCTCTAGCGGGGGCAAGGCAGATACGCAGTATTTT | CAASSGGKADTQYF
TRBJ1-1 | TRBV29-1 | TRBD1 | . | TGCAGCCTCACTACCCCGGGACAGAAAGCTTTCTTT | CSLTTPGQKAFF
TRBJ2-4 | TRBV12-3/TRBV12-4 | TRBD1 | many | TGTGCCAGCAGCCCTGGGACAGGCCCAAACATTCAGTACTTC | CASSPGTGPNIQYF
TRBJ2-7 | TRBV20-1 | TRBD1 | . | TGCAGTGCTAGGCAGGGGGCCTACGGCGAGCAGTACTTC | CSARQGAYGEQYF